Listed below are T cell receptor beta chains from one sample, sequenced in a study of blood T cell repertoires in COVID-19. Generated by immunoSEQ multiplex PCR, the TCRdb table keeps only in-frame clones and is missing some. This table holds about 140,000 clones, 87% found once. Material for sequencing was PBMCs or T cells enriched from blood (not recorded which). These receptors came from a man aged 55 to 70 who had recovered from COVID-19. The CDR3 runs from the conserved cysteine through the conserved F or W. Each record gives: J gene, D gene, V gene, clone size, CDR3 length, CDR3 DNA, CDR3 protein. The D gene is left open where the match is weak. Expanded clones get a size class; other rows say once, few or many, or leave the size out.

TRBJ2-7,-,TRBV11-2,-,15,TGTGCCAGCAGCCAAGGGGAAAGCTGGGGGGACGAGCAGTACTTC,CASSQGESWGDEQYF
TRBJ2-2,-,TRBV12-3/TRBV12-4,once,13,TGTGCCAGCAGTTTAAGGGGCATCGGGGAGCTGTTTTTT,CASSLRGIGELFF
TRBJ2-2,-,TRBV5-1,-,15,TGCGCCAGCAGCTTGGTAGCGCAGAACACCGGGGAGCTGTTTTTT,CASSLVAQNTGELFF
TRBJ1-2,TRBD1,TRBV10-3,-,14,TGTGCCATCAGTGAGAACAGGGGTGTCAGTGGCTACACCTTC,CAISENRGVSGYTF
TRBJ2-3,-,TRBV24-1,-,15,TGTGCCACCAGTGGGGGGCGGGGGACCACAGATACGCAGTATTTT,CATSGGRGTTDTQYF
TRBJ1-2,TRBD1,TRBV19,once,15,TGTGCCAGTAGGATACCGGGACAGGGACGTGGTGGCTACACCTTC,CASRIPGQGRGGYTF
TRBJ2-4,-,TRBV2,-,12,TGTGCCAGCAGTGGTGCCAGGGTGGAATCCCACTTC,CASSGARVESHF
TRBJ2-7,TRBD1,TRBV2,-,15,TGTGCCAGCAGTGAAGCTCCGGGACAGGGAAGCGAGCAGTACTTC,CASSEAPGQGSEQYF
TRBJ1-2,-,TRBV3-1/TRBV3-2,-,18,TGTGCCAGCAGCCACACGTGGTACTGGGGGGAAACTAACTATGGCTACACCTTC,CASSHTWYWGETNYGYTF
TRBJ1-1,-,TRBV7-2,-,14,TGTGCCAGCAGCTTATTTGGGGCTAATACTGAAGCTTTCTTT,CASSLFGANTEAFF
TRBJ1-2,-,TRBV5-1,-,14,TGCGCCAGCAGCTTGGACAGGCCCGGCACTGGCTACACCTTC,CASSLDRPGTGYTF
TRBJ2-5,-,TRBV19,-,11,TGTGCCAGTAGTCGAGGGGAGACCCAGTACTTC,CASSRGETQYF
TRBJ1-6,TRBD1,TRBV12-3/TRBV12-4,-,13,TGTGCCAGCAGCCTGACAGGGGTCTCACCCCTCCACTTT,CASSLTGVSPLHF
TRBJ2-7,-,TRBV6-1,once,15,TGTGCCAGCAGTGAAAGGGGGGGGAGTTCCTACGAGCAGTACTTC,CASSERGGSSYEQYF
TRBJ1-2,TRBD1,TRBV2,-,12,TGTGCCAGTCTGGGGACAGGCTATGGCTACACCTTC,CASLGTGYGYTF
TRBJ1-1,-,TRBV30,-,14,TGTGCCTGGAGTCAGGGGACCGTGAACACTGAAGCTTTCTTT,CAWSQGTVNTEAFF
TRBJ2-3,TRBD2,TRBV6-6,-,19,TGTGCCAGCAGCTCAGTTCCCTCCTTTGTCGGGAGGGCCGAAGATACGCAGTATTTT,CASSSVPSFVGRAEDTQYF
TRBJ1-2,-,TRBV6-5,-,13,TGTGCCAGCGCTCTCACAGCTAACTATGGCTACACCTTC,CASALTANYGYTF
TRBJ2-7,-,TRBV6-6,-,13,TGTGCCACCGGTAGCCCGGTTGGGTACGAGCAGTACTTC,CATGSPVGYEQYF
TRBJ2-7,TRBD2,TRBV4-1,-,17,TGCGCCAGCAGCCACCCGACGGTGGGACTAGCGGACTACGAGCAGTACTTC,CASSHPTVGLADYEQYF
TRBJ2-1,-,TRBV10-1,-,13,TGCGCCAGCAGTACCGGGTCCTACAATGAGCAGTTCTTC,CASSTGSYNEQFF
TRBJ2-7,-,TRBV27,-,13,TGTGCCAGCCGCCCAGCGGAGGCCTACGAGCAGTACTTC,CASRPAEAYEQYF
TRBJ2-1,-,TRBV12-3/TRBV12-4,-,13,TGTGCCAGCAGTTTAGGTATTTACAATGAGCAGTTCTTC,CASSLGIYNEQFF
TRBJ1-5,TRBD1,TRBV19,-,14,TGTGCCAGTAGTATTCGAGGGGGCCGGCAGCCCCAGCATTTT,CASSIRGGRQPQHF
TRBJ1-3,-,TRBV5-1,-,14,TGCGCCAGCAGCCGTACAGGCTCTGGAAACACCATATATTTT,CASSRTGSGNTIYF
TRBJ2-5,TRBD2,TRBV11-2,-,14,TGTGCCAGCAGCTTAGATCTAGCGGTGGAGACCCAGTACTTC,CASSLDLAVETQYF
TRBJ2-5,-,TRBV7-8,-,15,TGTGCCAGCAGCTTATTGGGAGGAACCCAAGAGACCCAGTACTTC,CASSLLGGTQETQYF
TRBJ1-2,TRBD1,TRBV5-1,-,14,TGCGCCAGCAGCCTGACGGGACAGAACTATGGCTACACCTTC,CASSLTGQNYGYTF
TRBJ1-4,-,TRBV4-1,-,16,TGCGCCAGCAGCCAAGGTGCCGCCCAGGGAGGTGAAAAACTGTTTTTT,CASSQGAAQGGEKLFF
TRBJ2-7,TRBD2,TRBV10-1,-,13,TGCGCCAGCAAGGGACTAGCGGGGGGGGAGCAGTACTTC,CASKGLAGGEQYF
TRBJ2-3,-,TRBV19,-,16,TGTGCCAGTAGTATAGTAGGGGGGGCCATCACAGATACGCAGTATTTT,CASSIVGGAITDTQYF